The entry below describes one T cell receptor beta chain. The table lists this clone with a count of one. Its antigen is still unknown. Base qualities are not recorded, but no much larger clone differs from it by a single base. This specimen comes from a study of blood T cell repertoires in COVID-19 (TCRdb year 2020). With respect to the entire study: Collaborator samples came from the United States, Italy and Spain and covered acute and convalescent phases of COVID-19. The material from the prospective study consisted of cDNA or gDNA derived from T cells, B-cell-depleted T cells, or PBMCs. The dataset comprised deeply sampled blood TCRbeta repertoires from subjects exposed to, actively infected with, or recovered from COVID-19. A freely available public database, intended as a resource for researchers studying the immune response to SARS-CoV-2, is where the repertoires were released. Samples came from the ongoing ImmuneRACE study (first 160 participants) plus 1,254 subjects from 6 global collaborators. Nearly every sample came with metadata listing a de-identified subject ID, COVID-19 status, age in years and sex. Where HLA class I and class II types were available, the types were taken from metadata supplied by the sample provider, not from assay-based typing.

TCRbeta CDR3 regions were amplified from genomic DNA by means of the immunoSEQ Assay, a bias-controlled multiplex PCR. In the paper's pipeline: The number of nucleated cells in each sample was estimated by amplification of reference gene primers within the assay. To quantify the absolute abundance of each unique TCRbeta CDR3 rearrangement, sequence reads were collapsed and filtered. For each sample, productive Simpson clonality was calculated as the square root of Simpson's diversity index across productive rearrangements. Held by TCRdb, this immuneACCESS table contains in-frame sequences only and omits some clones. Under half of the omission traces to an unresolved V gene where checked; the cause of the rest is unknown. That table supplies the V and J calls and clone size; D and trimming were determined from the DNA. The sample records roughly 55,000 clones, less than 80% of which are singletons. The ten largest clones represent around 9.7% of the sample.

General study outcomes and caveats: The quantity of clinical and demographic metadata differed by source and by participant and was supplied without curation.

For CDR1 and CDR2, the germline V gene lists MNHEY and SVGEGT. Including the terminal cysteine and phenylalanine, the CDR3 comprises 14 residues. The CDR3 DNA has 42 bases and is translated from base 1. V and J lose 0 bases and 3 bases, and a span of 6 bases separates them. The collaborating institutions used their own protocols to collect whole blood in K2EDTA tubes. For TCRbeta analysis, collaborator samples were shipped as frozen whole blood, as isolated PBMCs, or as DNA extracted from either sample type. The sequence links TRBV6-2 or TRBV6-3 to TRBJ1-3; the D gene is unclear. Sequencing input: peripheral blood. The TCR comes from a human donor in a cohort sampled during active COVID-19. The CDR3 protein is CASSYSSVGNTIYF. The bases read TGTGCCAGCAGTTACTCTTCAGTTGGAAACACCATATATTTT.